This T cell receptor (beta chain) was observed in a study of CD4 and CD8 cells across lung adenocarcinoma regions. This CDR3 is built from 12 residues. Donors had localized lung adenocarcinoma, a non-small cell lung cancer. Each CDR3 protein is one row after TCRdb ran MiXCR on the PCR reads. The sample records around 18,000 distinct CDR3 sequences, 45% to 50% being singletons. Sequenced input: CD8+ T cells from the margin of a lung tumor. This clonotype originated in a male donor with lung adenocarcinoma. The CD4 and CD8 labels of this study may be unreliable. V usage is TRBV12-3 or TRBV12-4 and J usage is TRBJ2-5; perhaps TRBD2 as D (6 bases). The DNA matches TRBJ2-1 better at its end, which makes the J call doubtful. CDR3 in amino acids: CAGASEANEQFF. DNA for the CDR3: TGTGCCGGGGCTAGCGAGGCGAATGAGCAGTTCTTC.